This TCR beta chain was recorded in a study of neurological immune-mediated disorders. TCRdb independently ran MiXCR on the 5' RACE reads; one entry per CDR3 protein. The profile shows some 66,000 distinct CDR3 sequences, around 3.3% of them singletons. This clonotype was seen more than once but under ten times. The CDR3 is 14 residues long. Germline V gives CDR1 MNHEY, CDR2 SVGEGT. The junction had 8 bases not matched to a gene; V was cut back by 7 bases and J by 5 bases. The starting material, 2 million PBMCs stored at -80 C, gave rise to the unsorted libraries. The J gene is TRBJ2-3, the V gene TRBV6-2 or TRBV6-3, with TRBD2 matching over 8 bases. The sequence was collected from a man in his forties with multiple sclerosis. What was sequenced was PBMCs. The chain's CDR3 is CASTLGTRRDTQYF. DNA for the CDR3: TGTGCCAGCACCCTCGGGACTAGAAGAGATACGCAGTATTTT.